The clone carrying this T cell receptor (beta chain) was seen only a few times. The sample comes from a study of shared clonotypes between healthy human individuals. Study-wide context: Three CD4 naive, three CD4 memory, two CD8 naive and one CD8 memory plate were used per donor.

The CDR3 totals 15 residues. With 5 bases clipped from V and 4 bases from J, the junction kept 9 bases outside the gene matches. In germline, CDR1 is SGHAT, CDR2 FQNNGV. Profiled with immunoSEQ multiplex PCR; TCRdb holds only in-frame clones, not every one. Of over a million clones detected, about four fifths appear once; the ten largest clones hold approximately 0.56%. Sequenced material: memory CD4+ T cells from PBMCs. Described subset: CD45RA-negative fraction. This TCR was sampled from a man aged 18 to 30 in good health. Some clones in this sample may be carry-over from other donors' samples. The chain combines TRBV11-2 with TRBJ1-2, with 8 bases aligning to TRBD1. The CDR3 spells CASSRQGRGVYGYTF. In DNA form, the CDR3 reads TGTGCCAGCAGCAGACAGGGGAGGGGAGTCTATGGCTACACCTTC.